This T cell receptor beta chain was sequenced for a study of cytomegalovirus exposure and HLA in healthy donors. For the study at large: The Caucasian-associated ancestry cluster held about 80% of roughly 370 genotyped donors.

Germline loops: CDR1 MDHEN, CDR2 SYDVKM. V dropped 3 bases and J dropped 1; count of bases not matched to a gene: 13. There are 18 residues in the CDR3. In nominal health when sampled, donors likely had unrecorded immune exposures nonetheless. The study ran its PCR with 60 Vbeta and 13 Jbeta primers. Assay used: immunoSEQ multiplex PCR; TCRdb lists only in-frame clones, some missing. This sample has about 100,000 clones, with about 72% found just once. The origin of this receptor is a woman aged 55-75 years in good health and CMV-seropositive. The sequenced material came from PBMCs. The rearrangement joins TRBV28 to TRBJ1-2, with 8 bases identical to TRBD1. The CDR3 nucleotides are TGTGCCAGCAGTTTTTTCAGGACAGGGTTATTTGGTAACTATGGCTACACCTTC. Translation: CASSFFRTGLFGNYGYTF.